The 15 T cell receptor beta chains below all came from one sample that was sequenced in a study of blood T cell repertoires in COVID-19. This table comes from immunoSEQ multiplex PCR, and its TCRdb copy is limited to in-frame clones, with some not included. The profile shows about 270,000 clones, approximately 91% of them singletons. Material for sequencing was PBMCs or T cells enriched from blood (not recorded which). These TCRs come from a middle-aged woman with acute COVID-19.

The chain joins TRBV4-1 to TRBJ1-2; 7 bases are a match to TRBD1. The V gene's germline CDR1 is MGHRA and CDR2 YSYEKL. V dropped 1 base and J dropped 8; count of bases not matched to a gene: 13. The CDR3 loop spans 16 amino acids. The DNA for the CDR3 is TGCGCCAGCAGCCAAGGACCCGGCTGGACAGGAGGCGGCTACACCTTC. Encoded protein: CASSQGPGWTGGGYTF.

The rearrangement uses TRBV6-5 and TRBJ2-1; tentative D call: TRBD2 (6 bases). From germline, CDR1 is MNHEY and CDR2 SVGAGI. CDR3 size: 15 residues. V was pared by 7 bases and J by 6 bases, with 19 bases between. CDR3 loop: CASTPGRSRANEQFF. CDR3 bases: TGTGCCAGCACCCCCGGGAGATCGAGGGCCAATGAGCAGTTCTTC.

This chain joins TRBV5-1 and TRBJ1-2; TRBD1 matches 12 bases. The CDR3 covers 13 residues. Germline CDR1 and CDR2: SGHRS and YFSETQ. V gave up 4 bases and J gave up 8 bases; unmatched junction bases: 3. CDR3 in amino acids: CASSPGTGGGYTF. The CDR3 DNA follows: TGCGCCAGCAGCCCAGGGACAGGGGGCGGCTACACCTTC.

The chain employs TRBV7-3 and TRBJ2-2; 10 nucleotides agree with TRBD2. Trimming removed 4 bases from V and 1 base from J; junction bases left unmatched: 3. The CDR3 spans 16 residues. CDR1 SGHTA and CDR2 FQGTGA come from the germline V gene. Written as DNA, the CDR3 is TGTGCCAGCAGCTCCAGCGGGAGGGTGAACACCGGGGAGCTGTTTTTT. The encoded protein is CASSSSGRVNTGELFF.

The genes are TRBV30 and TRBJ1-5, with 12 bases aligning to TRBD1. The J segment lost 0 bases and the V segment lost 6 bases, leaving 12 bases of the junction unmatched. Germline CDR1 and CDR2: GTSNPN and SVGIG (reference sequence). The CDR3 consists of 18 residues. In nucleotides, the CDR3 is TGTGCCTGCAGCTCCGGGACAGGGGGCTTTAATAGCAATCAGCCCCAGCATTTT. This encodes CACSSGTGGFNSNQPQHF.

The chain recombines TRBV3-1 (or the pseudogene TRBV3-2) with TRBJ2-6; D remains unclear. There are 16 residues in the CDR3. V lost 4 bases and J lost 1, with 11 bases in between. CDR1 is LGHDT and CDR2 is YNNKEL in the germline V gene (reference sequence). CDR3: CASSPPRGSGANVLTF. CDR3 DNA: TGTGCCAGCAGCCCCCCCCGCGGTTCTGGGGCCAACGTCCTGACTTTC.

V and J are TRBV12-3 or TRBV12-4 and TRBJ2-5, with a possible D match to TRBD1 (5 bases). The CDR3 has 11 amino acids. Trimming left V 5 bases short and J 9 bases short, with 10 bases between. CDR3 sequence reads: CASSQGQSQYF. The CDR3 DNA reads TGTGCCAGCAGTCAAGGACAATCCCAGTACTTC.

This clone was found once. V is TRBV7-2 and J is TRBJ2-5, with TRBD2 matching 8 bases. The ends lost 1 base at V and 3 bases at J; junction bases unmatched: 4. Germline V CDR1 and CDR2: SGHTA, FQGNSA. This CDR3 is 15 amino acids long. CDR3 loop: CASSLDSGTKETQYF. Here the CDR3 DNA reads TGTGCCAGCAGCTTAGATAGCGGGACTAAAGAGACCCAGTACTTC. Based on the CDR3 plus reference TRBV7-2 and TRBJ2-5, the full variable domain is GAGVSQSPSNKVTEKGKDVELRCDPISGHTALYWYRQSLGQGLEFLIYFQGNSAPDKSGLPSDRFSAERTGGSVSTLTIQRTQQEDSAVYLCASSLDSGTKETQYFGPGTRLLVL.

This rearrangement joins TRBV7-8 to TRBJ1-5; possibly TRBD1 for D (5 bases). The ends were cut back, 1 base at V and 8 bases at J, with 12 bases in the middle. Germline V gene lookup returns CDR1 SGHVS and CDR2 FQNEAQ. The CDR3 contains 14 residues. The CDR3 is CASSLVAGIEPQHF. The CDR3 DNA reads TGTGCCAGCAGCTTAGTGGCAGGGATTGAGCCCCAGCATTTT.

V usage is TRBV18 and J usage is TRBJ2-3, with 12 bases aligning to TRBD2. Germline assignment: CDR1 KGHSH and CDR2 LQKENI. V trimming: 6 bases; J trimming: 2 bases; junction bases outside the gene matches: 9. The CDR3 has 17 residues. CDR3 DNA: TGTGCCAGCTCGCCTAGACTAGCGGGAGTGTTCACAGATACGCAGTATTTT. Protein product: CASSPRLAGVFTDTQYF.

This chain uses TRBV9 with TRBJ2-6; D is perhaps TRBD1 (5 bases). The V gene's germline CDR1 is SGDLS and CDR2 YYNGEE. Trimming took 0 bases from V and 2 from J, leaving 9 bases between them. The CDR3 totals 16 residues. DNA for the CDR3: TGTGCCAGCAGCGTAGTCCCCAGGGCTGGGGCCAACGTCCTGACTTTC. Translation gives CASSVVPRAGANVLTF.

The V gene is TRBV5-1, the J gene TRBJ2-3; D not certain. Germline CDR1 is SGHRS and CDR2 is YFSETQ. The CDR3 sequence is 16 residues long. Trimming cost V 7 bases and J 0 bases, with 18 bases left between them. CDR3 coding DNA: TGCGCCAGCCTACTTGGTACGAGGATCAGCACAGATACGCAGTATTTT. Encoded protein: CASLLGTRISTDTQYF.

This sequence joins TRBV2 and TRBJ1-1; the D is unclear. With 6 bases removed from V and 0 bases from J, the gap between germline ends came to 14 bases. Germline V lookup: CDR1 SNHLY, CDR2 FYNNEI. The CDR3 runs to 15 residues. CDR3 DNA: TGTGCCAGCAGGTGGTCACGGGAATTGAACACTGAAGCTTTCTTT. Amino acid sequence: CASRWSRELNTEAFF.

V usage is TRBV7-2 and J usage is TRBJ2-2; 7 bases fit TRBD2. Germline lookup yields CDR1 SGHTA and CDR2 FQGNSA. This CDR3 is 15 amino acids long. V gave up 5 bases and J gave up 6 bases; unmatched junction bases: 9. CDR3: CASSTVGGSPGELFF. The CDR3 DNA follows: TGTGCCAGCAGCACCGTGGGCGGGAGCCCCGGGGAGCTGTTTTTT. Full variable domain (remainder filled in from reference TRBV7-2 and TRBJ2-2): GAGVSQSPSNKVTEKGKDVELRCDPISGHTALYWYRQSLGQGLEFLIYFQGNSAPDKSGLPSDRFSAERTGGSVSTLTIQRTQQEDSAVYLCASSTVGGSPGELFFGEGSRLTVL.

The CDR3 loop is CASSPHGGRETQYF. The CDR3 coding sequence is TGTGCCAGCAGCCCCCACGGGGGACGAGAGACCCAGTACTTC. The chain uses TRBV7-9 and TRBJ2-5; TRBD2 is a possible D gene (6 bases). Trimming took 5 bases from V and 4 from J, leaving 14 bases between them. Germline assignment: CDR1 SEHNR and CDR2 FQNEAQ (reference sequence). The CDR3 totals 14 residues.